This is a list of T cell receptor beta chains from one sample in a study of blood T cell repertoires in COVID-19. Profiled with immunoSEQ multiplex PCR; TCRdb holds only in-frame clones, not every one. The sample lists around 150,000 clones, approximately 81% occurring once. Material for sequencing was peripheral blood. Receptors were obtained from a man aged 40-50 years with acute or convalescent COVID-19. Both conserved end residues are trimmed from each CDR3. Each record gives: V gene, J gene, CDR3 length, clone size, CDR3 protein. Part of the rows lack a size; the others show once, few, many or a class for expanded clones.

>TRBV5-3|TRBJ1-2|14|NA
ARSLENTTINYGYT
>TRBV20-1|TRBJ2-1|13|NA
SASPRGGTYNEQF
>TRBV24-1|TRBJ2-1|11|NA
ATSDPDRFEQF
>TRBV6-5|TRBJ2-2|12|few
ASIGLANTGELF
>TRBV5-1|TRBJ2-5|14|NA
ASSLGTSGGQETQY
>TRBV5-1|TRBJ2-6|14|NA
ASSPGQGSGANVLT
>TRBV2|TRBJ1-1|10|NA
ASSETGSEAF
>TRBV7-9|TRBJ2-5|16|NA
ASSLRGLRGGPKETQY
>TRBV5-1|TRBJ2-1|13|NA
ASSFTGGVTDEQF
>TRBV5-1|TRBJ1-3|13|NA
ASSLAFLSGNTIY
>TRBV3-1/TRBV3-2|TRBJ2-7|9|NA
ASSRRDEQY
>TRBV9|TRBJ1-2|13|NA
ASSVEVSGDYGYT
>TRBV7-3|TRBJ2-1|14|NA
ASSLGGATGNNEQF
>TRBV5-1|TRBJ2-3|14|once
ASSAASHPGVDTQY
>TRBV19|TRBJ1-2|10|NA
ASSPRGNGYT
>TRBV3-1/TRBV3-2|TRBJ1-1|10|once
ASSRTNTEAF
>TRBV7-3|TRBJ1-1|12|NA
ASSDTGEATEAF
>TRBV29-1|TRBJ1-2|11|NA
SARQGSAIGYT
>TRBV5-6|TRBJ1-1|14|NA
ASSLSGGRGNTEAF
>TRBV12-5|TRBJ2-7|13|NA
ASASSRAGGGEQY
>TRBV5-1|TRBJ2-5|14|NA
ASSPSPGPGRETQY
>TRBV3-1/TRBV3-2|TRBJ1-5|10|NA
ASSQDSRPQH
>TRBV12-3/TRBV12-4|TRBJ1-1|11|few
ASSQGGNTEAF
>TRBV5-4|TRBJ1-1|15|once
ASSSSPGDRGNTEAF
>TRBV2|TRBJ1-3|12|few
ASRGGNSGNTIY
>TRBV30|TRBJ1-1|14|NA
IAGRDRGYANTEAF
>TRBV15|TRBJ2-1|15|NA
ATSRRGGEISYNEQF
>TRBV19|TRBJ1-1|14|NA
ASSGPRGQTDTEAF
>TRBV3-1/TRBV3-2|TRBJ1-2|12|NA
ASRSRTGPYGYT
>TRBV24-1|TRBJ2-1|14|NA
ATSDAGTGGDNEQF
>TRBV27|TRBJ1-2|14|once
ASSRLGPTGNYGYT
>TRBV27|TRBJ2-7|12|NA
ASSSRTVPVEQY
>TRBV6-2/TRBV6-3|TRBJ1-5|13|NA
ASSPGGEPNQPQH
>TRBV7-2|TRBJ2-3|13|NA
ASSFTGGVPDTQY
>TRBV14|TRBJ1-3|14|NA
ASSLNRDFSGNTIY
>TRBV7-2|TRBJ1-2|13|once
ASSLVGLTGDGYT
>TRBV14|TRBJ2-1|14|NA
ASSRTTSGGAGEQF
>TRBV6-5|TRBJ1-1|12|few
ASSYSLGYTEAF
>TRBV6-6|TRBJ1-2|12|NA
ASSPTTANYGYT
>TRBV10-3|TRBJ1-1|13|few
AISEAFGSAFEAF
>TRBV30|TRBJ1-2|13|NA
AWRIQGAQGYGYT
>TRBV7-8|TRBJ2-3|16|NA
ASSYRTSGGSSTDTQY
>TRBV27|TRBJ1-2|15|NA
ASRPLGTGDINYGYT
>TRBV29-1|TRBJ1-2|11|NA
SVDRQRNYGYT
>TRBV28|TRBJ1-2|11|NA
ASSSPRGYGYT
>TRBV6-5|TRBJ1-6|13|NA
ASRPGGLGNSPLH
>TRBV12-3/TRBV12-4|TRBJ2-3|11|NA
ASSFSITDTQY
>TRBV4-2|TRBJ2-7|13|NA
ASSSLAGVSYEQY
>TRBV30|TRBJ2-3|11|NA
AWSRGVTDTQY
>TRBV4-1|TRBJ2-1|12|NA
ASSTVGGGYEQF
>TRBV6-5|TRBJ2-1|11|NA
ASRRSSYNEQF
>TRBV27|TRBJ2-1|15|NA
ASSPLPQVGSANEQF
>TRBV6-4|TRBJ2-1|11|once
ASSVTGNNEQF